This T cell receptor beta chain was retrieved from a study of cytomegalovirus exposure and HLA in healthy donors. Study conclusions and caveats: TCR beta chains associated with HLA were, in a later analysis, more clonally expanded than equally common others. Analysis was carried out at a later point, and it linked a missense DCLRE1C variant to TCR beta V- and J-gene trimming.

Comment on this clone: Antigen unknown.

The PCR contained 60 Vbeta and 13 Jbeta primers. Method: immunoSEQ multiplex PCR; TCRdb's copy keeps in-frame clones and lacks some. The sample lists about 120,000 clones; about three fifths were seen once. Germline V gene lookup returns CDR1 GTSNPN and CDR2 SVGIG (reference sequence). V was trimmed by 7 bases and J by 1 base, leaving 13 bases between them. The CDR3 consists of 14 residues. Nominally healthy donors were sampled, though unrecorded immune exposures were likely. The chain joins TRBV30 to TRBJ2-2; the D gene is possibly TRBD1 (6 bases). Sequenced input: PBMCs. The receptor was isolated from a man in his forties in good health and CMV-seropositive. The CDR3 loop reads CAYTTGVNTGELFF. The CDR3 nucleotides are TGTGCCTACACGACAGGTGTGAACACCGGGGAGCTGTTTTTT.